This T cell receptor beta chain was retrieved from a study of cytomegalovirus exposure and HLA in healthy donors (TCRdb year 2017). Context from the whole study: In an earlier analysis of around 540 of the donors, 250 to 350 Gb of sequence data and 90 million to 130 million unique TCR beta sequences from 150 million to 200 million T cells were reported. About 280 gigabases of sequencing data and around 85 million unique TCR sequences made up an early release that covered around 640 HLA-typed donors. Of the roughly 400 genotyped donors, over 70% fell in the genetic ancestry cluster associated with self-reported Caucasian donors. The study aimed to test whether signatures of past pathogen exposure could be identified by cataloging public T cell receptors. The study profiled the T cell repertoires of around 700 subjects by immunosequencing and related them to cytomegalovirus serostatus. Besides the first cohort of around 700 subjects, a separate validation cohort made up of 120 or so different subjects was used. High-throughput TCR immunosequencing, statistical association of individual TCRs with disease status, and machine learning were combined to predict cytomegalovirus infection status. To study patterns of TCR occurrence, a later analysis re-analyzed previously published TCR beta repertoires from just over 650 donors and added high-resolution HLA genotyping. The later analysis used no new phenotypic data to find candidate immune exposures, relying instead on TCR beta sequences and their occurrence across donors. An earlier analysis of about 620 of the donors applied high-throughput TCR beta sequencing to assess whether each TCR beta V gene segment acted as functional or pseudogenic. Donor age, sex, ethnicity and CMV serostatus were collected together with the repertoire data. Genome-wide SNP genotypes for about 65% of the roughly 670 donors were used in a later genetic analysis, which treated that subset as a discovery cohort. Every repertoire in the discovery cohort had been generated on one and the same sequencing platform. Both class I and class II loci were covered by HLA typing, at four-digit resolution. Typing coverage varied by locus: about 629-640 donors for A, B, C, DRB1 and DQB1; more than 500 for DQA1; some 610 for DPA1; roughly 450 for DPB1. Roughly 5 DR-DQ haplotypes were handled as single units for association and clustering, since linkage in the cohort was strong. Among some 400 genotyped donors of the cohort, an average of approximately 240,000 unique TCR beta nucleotide sequences was sequenced per donor, of which 15% to 20% were non-productive. General conclusions and limits of the study: Because counts were too low, about 18 rarely observed V segments, including chromosome 9 orphons, were excluded from the earlier analysis of some 540 of the donors. Because HLA typing was missing for some donors at each locus, association tests included only the typed subset. A further reported finding was that TCR beta sequences accurately predicted the HLA-A and HLA-B alleles for most subjects in the first cohort. A later analysis associated 15,000 or so TCR beta sequences with specific HLA alleles at a false discovery rate of 0.05. A later analysis reported that several top co-occurrence clusters appeared linked to parvovirus B19, influenza, CMV and Epstein-Barr virus. In a later analysis, most CMV-associated TCR beta chains were found to appear HLA-restricted, with HLA associations seemingly driven largely by CMV exposure. CMV serostatus was the only immune exposure information available for the cohort. An association between a missense DCLRE1C variant and V-gene and J-gene trimming of TCR beta chains was found in a later genetic analysis and replicated in an independent cohort. Linkage disequilibrium might explain the correlated functional status among segregating V segments, but an unknown experimental factor could not be ruled out. Across donors, most TCR sequences were observed very rarely, whereas some public TCRs were present in many individuals. Cytomegalovirus status was reported to be diagnosed by the classifier with high specificity and sensitivity in both the original and validation cohorts. The presence/absence analyses assumed that sequencing depth was roughly uniform across donors, and that assumption may not be true. An earlier analysis of around 500 of the donors showed that most TCR beta V segments appeared in productive rearrangements either about 87% or about 30% of the time, which broadly matched IMGT annotations. Some IMGT-functional V segments, including TRBV6-2 and TRBV6-3, could not be distinguished by the 87-base-pair reads and were therefore excluded. This cohort had only TCR beta chains sequenced, and the lack of alpha or paired-chain data limited which features could be detected. Compared with the 666-donor mean, donors in an Asian-associated ancestry cluster had fewer N-insertions in productive TCRs, according to a later genetic analysis. The authors suggested that the approach could potentially be generalized to other disease states and immunological phenotypes. A total of fewer than 200 TCR beta chains were listed by the study as associated with cytomegalovirus. A cluster of highly shared sequence variants was judged likely to represent a technical artifact of the sequencing pipeline. According to a later analysis, TCR association rates differed among HLA loci, with DRB1 alleles showing the most associated TCRs and HLA-C alleles showing the fewest. Three of the identified cytomegalovirus-associated TCR beta chains were confirmed in vitro to be specific for cytomegalovirus antigens. In a later analysis, HLA-associated TCR beta chains were found to be more clonally expanded and to have lower generation probabilities than equally common non-associated chains. Assigning TCR associations to individual alleles was difficult when HLA alleles, especially DR and DQ, strongly co-occurred.

To prepare the library, the immunoSEQ multiplex PCR assay was applied. For the multiplex PCR, a mixture combining 60 forward primers for TCR Vbeta segments and 13 reverse primers for TCR Jbeta segments was used. A multiplex PCR assay on genomic DNA amplified the CDR3 region of rearranged TCR beta genes. The amplified TCR beta libraries were sequenced on the Illumina HiSeq System as 87-base-pair reads. Processing in the source paper ran as follows. A later analysis tallied some 79 million unique TCR beta chains across the 550 to 850 repertoires, and roughly 11 million of those chains were shared by two or more donors. To remove PCR and sequencing errors, raw reads were error-corrected and collapsed into unique sequences using a nearest-neighbor algorithm that merged closely related sequences. Alignment of CDR3 sequences to IMGT reference sequences was used to assign V, D and J gene segments. Each retained sequence needed at least a six-nucleotide match to both a V gene segment and a J gene segment. Rearrangements were classified as productive when the CDR3 lacked stop codons and remained in frame with V and J, and all other rearrangements were classified as non-productive. Following IMGT convention, CDR3 was defined as the stretch from the second conserved V-encoded cysteine to the conserved J-encoded phenylalanine. Sequences without an unambiguous match to a single V gene segment were excluded from the earlier analysis of approximately 600 of the donors. In an earlier analysis of around 600 of the donors, V segments were called functional above 56.7% productive rearrangements and were called segregating when the between-donor standard deviation exceeded 5%. To diagnose cytomegalovirus status from the catalog of TCR beta chain sequences, a statistical classification framework was built. In a later analysis, V and J genes were assigned by comparing TCR nucleotide sequences against IMGT/GENE-DB human TR gene sequences. In a later analysis, CDR3 sequences and most-parsimonious VDJ recombination scenarios were assigned using the TCRdist pipeline. In a later analysis, every TCR beta chain was defined by the combination of its CDR3 amino acid sequence and its V-gene family, and reads without a unique V-gene family were dropped. As a way to deal with suspected cross-contamination and a sequencing artifact, a later analysis dropped under 600 nucleotide sequences that were highly shared and had low generation probability. For each public chain, a later analysis derived a clonal expansion index from normalized ranks of inferred template counts within each repertoire. Generation probabilities in a later analysis came from a VDJ recombination model fitted to out-of-frame rearrangements, and those results were checked against IGoR. In a later analysis, hypergeometric tests were used to score TCR-TCR, TCR-HLA and TCR-CMV co-occurrence, with a repertoire-size bias correction applied to TCR pairs. False discovery rates were estimated in a later analysis by permuting HLA or CMV assignments 20 times. A later analysis grouped co-occurring TCRs with DBSCAN, adding TCRdist sequence similarity when clustering within HLA-allele-positive subsets. Co-occurrence clustering excluded repertoires with fewer than 30,000 or more than 120,000 public chains, plus five with anomalous nucleotide sharing. TCRdb holds this immuneACCESS table with in-frame rearrangements only. Some clones are missing; in checked studies, unresolved V genes explain under half, and the rest has no known cause. V, J and clone size reflect that table, while D and trimming were determined from the DNA. The sample has over 150,000 clones on record, over 75% of them singletons. The top ten clones comprise roughly 5.9% of the sample.

The cohort was made up of approximately 670 healthy bone marrow donors. At the time of sampling, all cohort members were nominally healthy, though unrecorded immune exposures were likely present. The donor was CMV seropositive and was included in the group of about 290 seropositive cohort members. A peripheral blood sample was provided by each donor, and peripheral blood mononuclear cells were used for TCR beta sequencing. The Qiagen DNeasy Blood Extraction Kit was used to extract genomic DNA from the blood cell samples. Unmatched junction bases come to 15, with V trimmed by 6 bases and J by 9 bases. From cysteine to phenylalanine, the CDR3 is 17 amino acids long. Solely the CDR3 DNA is kept, with 51 bases framed from the first base. As encoded in the germline V gene, CDR1 is SGHVS while CDR2 is FQNEAQ. Comments on this clone: Its antigen has not been determined. The record has no base qualities; no much larger clone is one base away.

Sequencing input: PBMCs. This chain joins TRBV7-8 to TRBJ2-7, with 15 junctional bases fitting TRBD2. This sequence originates from a woman aged 40 to 50 in good health and CMV-seropositive. The CDR3 sequence is CASSQRGRTSGRAAQYF. The DNA sequence follows: TGTGCCAGCAGTCAAAGGGGAAGGACTAGCGGGAGGGCCGCGCAGTACTTC. Supplemented by the reference TRBV7-8 and TRBJ2-7 proteins around the CDR3, the complete variable domain is GAGVSQSPRYKVAKRGQDVALRCDPISGHVSLFWYQQALGQGPEFLTYFQNEAQLDKSGLPSDRFFAERPEGSVSTLKIQRTQQEDSAVYLCASSQRGRTSGRAAQYFGPGTRLTVT.